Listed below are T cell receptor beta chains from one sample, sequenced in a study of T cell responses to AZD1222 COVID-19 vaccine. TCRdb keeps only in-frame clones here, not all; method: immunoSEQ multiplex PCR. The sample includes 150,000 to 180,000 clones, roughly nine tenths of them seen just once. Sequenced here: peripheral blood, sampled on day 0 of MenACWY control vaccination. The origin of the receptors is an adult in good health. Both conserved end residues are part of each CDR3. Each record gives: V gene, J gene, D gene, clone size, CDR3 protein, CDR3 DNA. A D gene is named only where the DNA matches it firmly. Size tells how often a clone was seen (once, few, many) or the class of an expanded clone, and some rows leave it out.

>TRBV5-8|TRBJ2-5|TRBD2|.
CASSLGRGGQETQYF
TGTGCCAGCAGCTTGGGACGGGGAGGGCAAGAGACCCAGTACTTC
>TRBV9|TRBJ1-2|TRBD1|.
CASSPTQTGLAGYTF
TGTGCCAGCAGCCCCACCCAGACAGGGCTGGCTGGCTACACCTTC
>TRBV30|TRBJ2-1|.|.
CAWTFQYNEQFF
TGTGCCTGGACTTTTCAATACAATGAGCAGTTCTTC
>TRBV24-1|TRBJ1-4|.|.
CRTRGEKLFF
TGTCGGACACGGGGGGAAAAACTGTTTTTT
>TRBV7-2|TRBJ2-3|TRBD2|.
CASSLAAGGRADTQYF
TGTGCCAGCAGCTTAGCGGCGGGGGGGCGTGCAGATACGCAGTATTTT
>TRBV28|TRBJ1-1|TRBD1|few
CASTQGGYGTEAFF
TGTGCCAGCACCCAGGGGGGGTATGGCACTGAAGCTTTCTTT
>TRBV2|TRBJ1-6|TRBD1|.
CASSRDRGRDSPLHF
TGTGCCAGCAGTAGAGACAGGGGACGGGATTCACCCCTCCACTTT
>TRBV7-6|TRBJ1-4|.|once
CASGRERLNEKLFF
TGTGCCAGCGGCCGGGAAAGACTTAATGAAAAACTGTTTTTT
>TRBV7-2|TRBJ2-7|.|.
CASSLTRIMYEQYF
TGTGCCAGCAGCTTAACTAGGATAATGTACGAGCAGTACTTC
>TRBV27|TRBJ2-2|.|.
CASSFRGFGTGELFF
TGTGCCAGCAGTTTCCGGGGGTTCGGCACCGGGGAGCTGTTTTTT
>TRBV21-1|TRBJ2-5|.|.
CASGEATTDYETQYF
TGTGCCAGCGGAGAGGCCACAACTGATTACGAGACCCAGTACTTC
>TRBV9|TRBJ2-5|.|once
CASSVGPLLETQYF
TGTGCCAGCAGCGTAGGCCCGCTATTGGAGACCCAGTACTTC
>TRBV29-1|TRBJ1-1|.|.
CSVVGQFVADATEAFF
TGCAGCGTCGTGGGTCAGTTTGTCGCAGATGCAACTGAAGCTTTCTTT
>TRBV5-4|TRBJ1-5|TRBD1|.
CASSPDRAAQPQHF
TGTGCCAGCAGCCCAGACAGGGCGGCTCAGCCCCAGCATTTT
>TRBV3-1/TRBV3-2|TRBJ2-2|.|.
CASSHPNGTPTFANTGELFF
TGTGCCAGCAGCCATCCAAACGGGACTCCCACGTTCGCGAACACCGGGGAGCTGTTTTTT
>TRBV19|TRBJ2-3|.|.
CASRQSRGGGQYF
TGTGCCAGTAGGCAATCGAGAGGGGGGGGGCAGTATTTT
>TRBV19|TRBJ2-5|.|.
CASSIDTGRLETQYF
TGTGCCAGTAGTATAGACACGGGTCGGTTAGAGACCCAGTACTTC